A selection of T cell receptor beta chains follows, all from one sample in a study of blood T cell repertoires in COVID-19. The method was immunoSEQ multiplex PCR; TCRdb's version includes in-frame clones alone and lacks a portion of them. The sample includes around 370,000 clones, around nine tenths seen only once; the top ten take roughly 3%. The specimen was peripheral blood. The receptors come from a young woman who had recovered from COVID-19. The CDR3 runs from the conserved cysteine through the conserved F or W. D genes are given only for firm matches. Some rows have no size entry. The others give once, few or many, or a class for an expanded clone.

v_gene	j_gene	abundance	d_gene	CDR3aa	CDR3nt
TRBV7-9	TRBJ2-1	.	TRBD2	CASSAVLTGGHNEQFF	TGTGCCAGCAGCGCCGTACTGACGGGAGGGCACAATGAGCAGTTCTTC
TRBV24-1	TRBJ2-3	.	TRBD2	CATSGPSGNTDTQYF	TGTGCCACCAGTGGTCCTAGCGGAAACACAGATACGCAGTATTTT
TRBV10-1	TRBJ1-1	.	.	CASSERRGRNTEAFF	TGCGCCAGCAGTGAGCGCAGGGGCCGGAACACTGAAGCTTTCTTT
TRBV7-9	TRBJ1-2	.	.	CASTEDIQLNYGYTF	TGTGCCAGCACCGAGGACATACAACTTAACTATGGCTACACCTTC
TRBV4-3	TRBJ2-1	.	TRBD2	CASSPYGAGGGNEQFF	TGCGCCAGCAGCCCGTATGGTGCGGGAGGTGGGAATGAGCAGTTCTTC
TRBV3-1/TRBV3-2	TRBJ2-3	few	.	CASSGGGGSTDTQYF	TGTGCCAGCAGCGGAGGAGGCGGGAGCACAGATACGCAGTATTTT
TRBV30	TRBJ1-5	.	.	CAWKGGNQPQHF	TGTGCCTGGAAGGGAGGCAATCAGCCCCAGCATTTT
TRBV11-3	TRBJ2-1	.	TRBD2	CASSLGLVSEQFF	TGTGCCAGCAGCTTGGGACTAGTTAGTGAGCAGTTCTTC
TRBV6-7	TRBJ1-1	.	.	CASSYSGRNTEAFF	TGTGCCAGCAGTTACTCGGGCCGGAACACTGAAGCTTTCTTT
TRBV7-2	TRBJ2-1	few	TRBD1	CASSLRDRGYYNEQFF	TGTGCCAGCAGCTTACGGGACAGGGGCTACTACAATGAGCAGTTCTTC
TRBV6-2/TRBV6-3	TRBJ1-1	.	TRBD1	CASSYPARGLNTEAFF	TGTGCCAGCAGTTACCCCGCCAGGGGGTTGAACACTGAAGCTTTCTTT
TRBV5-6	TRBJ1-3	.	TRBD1	CASSSTGDSGNTIYF	TGTGCCAGCAGCTCGACAGGGGACTCTGGAAACACCATATATTTT
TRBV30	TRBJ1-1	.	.	CAWKGVNTEAFF	TGTGCCTGGAAGGGGGTAAACACTGAAGCTTTCTTT
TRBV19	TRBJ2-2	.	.	CASSGRQGTGELFF	TGTGCCAGTAGTGGGAGGCAGGGTACCGGGGAGCTGTTTTTT
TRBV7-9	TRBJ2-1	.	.	CASSLVLRGNNEQFF	TGTGCCAGCAGCTTAGTCCTGCGGGGCAACAATGAGCAGTTCTTC
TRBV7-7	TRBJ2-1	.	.	CASSLAGAPSSYNEQFF	TGTGCCAGCAGCTTAGCCGGTGCTCCAAGCTCCTACAATGAGCAGTTCTTC
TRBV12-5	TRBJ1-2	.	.	CASGLRGGSDGYTF	TGTGCTAGTGGTCTCCGGGGGGGGTCAGATGGCTACACCTTC
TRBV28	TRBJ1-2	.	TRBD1	CASSLHWTGGFYGYTF	TGTGCCAGCAGTTTACACTGGACAGGAGGCTTCTATGGCTACACCTTC
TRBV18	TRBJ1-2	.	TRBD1	CASSPRQGRGGYTF	TGTGCCAGCTCACCGAGACAGGGGAGAGGAGGCTACACCTTC
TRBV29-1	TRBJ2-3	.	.	CSVEPKGVAGTQYF	TGCAGCGTTGAACCTAAAGGGGTGGCAGGGACGCAGTATTTT
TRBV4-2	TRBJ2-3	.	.	CASSQEKTGEDTQYF	TGTGCCAGCAGCCAAGAGAAGACGGGGGAGGATACGCAGTATTTT
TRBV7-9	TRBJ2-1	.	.	CASSPLDIVDEQFF	TGTGCCAGCAGCCCGCTGGACATAGTGGATGAGCAGTTCTTC
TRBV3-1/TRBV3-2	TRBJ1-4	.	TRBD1	CASSPGQGAQKLFF	TGTGCCAGCAGCCCCGGACAGGGGGCTCAAAAACTGTTTTTT
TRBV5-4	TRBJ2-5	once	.	CASSFSGNRKETQYF	TGTGCCAGCAGCTTCAGCGGAAATAGAAAAGAGACCCAGTACTTC
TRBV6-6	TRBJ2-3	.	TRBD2	CASSYTSGRAGDTQYF	TGTGCCAGCAGTTACACTAGCGGGAGGGCCGGAGATACGCAGTATTTT
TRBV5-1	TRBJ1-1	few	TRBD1	CASSPSGTAGVGEAFF	TGCGCCAGCAGCCCCTCGGGGACAGCGGGTGTAGGTGAAGCTTTCTTT